This TCR beta chain was found in a study of blood T cell repertoires in COVID-19. Germline CDR1 and CDR2: SGHRS and YFSETQ. CDR3 length equals 16 residues. Trimming stripped 4 bases from V and 0 bases from J, with 16 bases between. Clones were read by immunoSEQ multiplex PCR, and TCRdb kept only the in-frame ones, dropping some. The sample records 100,000 to 150,000 clones, 70% to 85% being singletons. This clone is a singleton in its sample. The V gene is TRBV5-1, the J gene TRBJ1-1, with unresolved D. This receptor was obtained from a woman aged 50 to 60 with acute or convalescent COVID-19. Sequenced input: peripheral blood. CDR3 sequence reads: CASSRGSDGLNTEAFF. CDR3 DNA: TGCGCCAGCAGCCGGGGTTCGGACGGTCTGAACACTGAAGCTTTCTTT.